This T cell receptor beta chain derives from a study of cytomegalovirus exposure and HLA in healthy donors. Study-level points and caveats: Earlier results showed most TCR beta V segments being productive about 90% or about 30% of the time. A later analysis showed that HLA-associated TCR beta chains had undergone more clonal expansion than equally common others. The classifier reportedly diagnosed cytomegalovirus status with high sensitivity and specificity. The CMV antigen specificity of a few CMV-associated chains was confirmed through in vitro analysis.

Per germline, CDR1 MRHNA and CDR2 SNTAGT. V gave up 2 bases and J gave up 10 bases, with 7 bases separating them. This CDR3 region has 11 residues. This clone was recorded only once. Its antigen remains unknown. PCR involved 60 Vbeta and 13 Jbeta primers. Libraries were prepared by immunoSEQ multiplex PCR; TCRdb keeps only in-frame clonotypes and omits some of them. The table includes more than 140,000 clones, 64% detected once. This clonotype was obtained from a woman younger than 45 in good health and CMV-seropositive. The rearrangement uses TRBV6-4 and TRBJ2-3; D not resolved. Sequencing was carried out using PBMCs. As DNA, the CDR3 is TGTGCCAGCAGTGACGGTGCAGCGCAGTATTTT. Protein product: CASSDGAAQYF.